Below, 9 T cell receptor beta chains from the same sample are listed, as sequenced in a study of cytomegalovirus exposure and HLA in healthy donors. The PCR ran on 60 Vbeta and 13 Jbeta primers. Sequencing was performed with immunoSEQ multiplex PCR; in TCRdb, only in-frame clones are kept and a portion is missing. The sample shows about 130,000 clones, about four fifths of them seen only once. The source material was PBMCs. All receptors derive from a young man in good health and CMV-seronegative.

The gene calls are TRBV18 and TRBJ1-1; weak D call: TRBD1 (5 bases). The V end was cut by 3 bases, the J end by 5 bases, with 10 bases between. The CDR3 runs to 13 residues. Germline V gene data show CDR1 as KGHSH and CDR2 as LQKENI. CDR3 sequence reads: CASSPKKGTEAFF. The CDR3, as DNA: TGTGCCAGCTCACCGAAGAAGGGGACTGAAGCTTTCTTT.

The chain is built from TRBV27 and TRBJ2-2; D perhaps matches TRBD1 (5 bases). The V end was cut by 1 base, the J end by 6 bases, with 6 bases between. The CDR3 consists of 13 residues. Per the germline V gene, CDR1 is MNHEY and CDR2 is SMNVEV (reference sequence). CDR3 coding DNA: TGTGCCAGCAGTTTATGGGGCTCCGGGGAGCTGTTTTTT. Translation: CASSLWGSGELFF.

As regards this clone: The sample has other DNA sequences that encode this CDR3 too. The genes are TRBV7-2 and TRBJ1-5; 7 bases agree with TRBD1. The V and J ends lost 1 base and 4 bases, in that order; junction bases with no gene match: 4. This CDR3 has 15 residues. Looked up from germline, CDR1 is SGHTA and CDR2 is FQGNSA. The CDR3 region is CASSLGAGGNQPQHF. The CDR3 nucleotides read TGTGCCAGCAGCTTAGGGGCAGGGGGGAATCAGCCCCAGCATTTT.

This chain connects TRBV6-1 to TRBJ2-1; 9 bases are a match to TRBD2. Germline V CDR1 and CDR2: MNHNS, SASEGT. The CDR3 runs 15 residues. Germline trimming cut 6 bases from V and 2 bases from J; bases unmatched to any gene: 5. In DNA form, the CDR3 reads TGTGCCAGCAGGGATCTAGCGGGAACCTACAATGAGCAGTTCTTC. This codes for CASRDLAGTYNEQFF.

The CDR3 region has the DNA TGTGCCAGCAGTTCTACTAGCGCTGGGGCCAACGTCCTGACTTTC. As protein: CASSSTSAGANVLTF. The chain employs TRBV6-5 and TRBJ2-6; 7 bases are a match to TRBD2. CDR3 size: 15 residues. The germline CDR1 and CDR2 sequences are MNHEY and SVGAGI. V lost 4 bases and J lost 2; bases outside the gene matches: 2.

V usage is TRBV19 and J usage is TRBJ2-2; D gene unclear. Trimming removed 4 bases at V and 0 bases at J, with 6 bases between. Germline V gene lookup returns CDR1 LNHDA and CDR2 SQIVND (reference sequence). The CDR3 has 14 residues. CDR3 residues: CASSTGPNTGELFF. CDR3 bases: TGTGCCAGTAGTACAGGCCCGAACACCGGGGAGCTGTTTTTT.

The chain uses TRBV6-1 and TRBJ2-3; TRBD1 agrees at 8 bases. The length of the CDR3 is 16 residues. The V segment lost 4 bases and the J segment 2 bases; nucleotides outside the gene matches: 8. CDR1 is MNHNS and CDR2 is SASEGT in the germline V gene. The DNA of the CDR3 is TGTGCCAGCAGTGTCCCGACAGGGGCGGACACAGATACGCAGTATTTT. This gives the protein CASSVPTGADTDTQYF.

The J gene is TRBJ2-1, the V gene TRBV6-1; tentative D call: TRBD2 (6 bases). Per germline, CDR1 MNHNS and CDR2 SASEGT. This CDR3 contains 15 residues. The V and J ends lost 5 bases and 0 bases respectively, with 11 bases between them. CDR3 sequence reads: CASSPRGSSYNEQFF. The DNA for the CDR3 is TGTGCCAGCAGTCCCCGGGGGAGCTCCTACAATGAGCAGTTCTTC.

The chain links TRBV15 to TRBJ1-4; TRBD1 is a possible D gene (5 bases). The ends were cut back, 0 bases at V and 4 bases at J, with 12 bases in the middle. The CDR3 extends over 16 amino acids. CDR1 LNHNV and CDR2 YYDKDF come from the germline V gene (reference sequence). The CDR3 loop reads CATSRDPQALNEKLFF. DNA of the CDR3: TGTGCCACCAGCAGAGATCCACAGGCCCTTAATGAAAAACTGTTTTTT.